The rows below give T cell receptor beta chains drawn from one sample of a study of blood T cell repertoires in COVID-19. This table comes from immunoSEQ multiplex PCR, and its TCRdb copy is limited to in-frame clones, with some not included. The table has roughly 65,000 clones, 70% to 90% seen once. The sequenced sample was peripheral blood. The receptors shown here come from a man between 45 and 60 years old with acute or convalescent COVID-19. Each CDR3 is given with its conserved first and last residue. Each record gives: J gene, clone size, V gene, D gene, CDR3 protein, CDR3 DNA. A D gene is named only where the DNA matches it firmly. The size of a clone is reported for some rows only, either as once, few or many, or as a class for expanded clones.

>TRBJ2-1|.|TRBV10-3|TRBD2
CAISELGLAGGNEQFF
TGTGCCATCAGTGAGCTAGGACTAGCGGGAGGCAATGAGCAGTTCTTC
>TRBJ2-1|few|TRBV12-5|.
CASGLPIRNEQFF
TGTGCTAGTGGTTTGCCGATCCGGAATGAGCAGTTCTTC
>TRBJ1-3|.|TRBV5-1|.
CASSSPGFGNTIYF
TGCGCCAGCAGCTCGCCGGGTTTCGGAAACACCATATATTTT
>TRBJ1-2|.|TRBV21-1|.
CASDEDSNYGYTF
TGTGCCAGCGATGAGGACTCTAACTATGGCTACACCTTC
>TRBJ2-3|.|TRBV11-2|TRBD2
CASSSGPAGRSTDTQYF
TGTGCCAGCAGCTCCGGACCAGCGGGACGGAGCACAGATACGCAGTATTTT
>TRBJ2-3|.|TRBV9|.
CASNLEGVWDTQYF
TGTGCCAGCAACCTCGAGGGAGTATGGGATACGCAGTATTTT
>TRBJ2-7|.|TRBV7-3|TRBD2
CASRIAGRAYEQYF
TGTGCCAGCAGGATAGCGGGACGCGCCTACGAGCAGTACTTC
>TRBJ1-2|.|TRBV11-2|TRBD1
CASSESGQIYGYTF
TGTGCCAGCAGCGAATCGGGACAGATCTATGGCTACACCTTC
>TRBJ1-1|.|TRBV30|.
CAWSVAVEAFF
TGTGCCTGGAGTGTAGCTGTTGAAGCTTTCTTT
>TRBJ1-3|.|TRBV2|.
CASSEGNRVGNTIYF
TGTGCCAGCAGTGAAGGGAACAGGGTTGGAAACACCATATATTTT
>TRBJ2-1|.|TRBV28|.
CASSSGITWYNEQFF
TGTGCCAGCAGTTCAGGTATAACTTGGTACAATGAGCAGTTCTTC
>TRBJ1-1|.|TRBV5-1|.
CASSLSGGSGGEAFF
TGCGCCAGCAGCTTGTCAGGAGGATCAGGAGGTGAAGCTTTCTTT
>TRBJ1-6|.|TRBV11-2|.
CASSPLLGANSPLHF
TGTGCCAGCAGCCCCCTGTTGGGGGCCAATTCACCCCTCCACTTT
>TRBJ2-2|.|TRBV29-1|.
CSVQNTGELFF
TGCAGCGTACAGAACACCGGGGAGCTGTTTTTT
>TRBJ1-2|once|TRBV10-3|.
CAISDGTAGALSDGYTF
TGTGCCATCAGTGATGGGACCGCGGGGGCGCTTAGCGATGGCTACACCTTC
>TRBJ1-3|.|TRBV10-3|.
CAISGSGNTIYF
TGTGCCATCTCGGGCTCTGGAAACACCATATATTTT
>TRBJ2-5|.|TRBV18|.
CASSPKGVVFQETQYF
TGTGCCAGCTCACCCAAGGGGGTGGTATTCCAAGAGACCCAGTACTTC
>TRBJ1-2|.|TRBV29-1|.
CSVDEIISYGYTF
TGCAGCGTTGATGAGATAATCTCCTATGGCTACACCTTC
>TRBJ2-7|.|TRBV4-1|.
CASSGHGYEQYF
TGCGCCAGCAGCGGACATGGCTACGAGCAGTACTTC
>TRBJ1-2|once|TRBV7-2|.
CASSADWSDYGYTF
TGTGCCAGCAGCGCTGATTGGTCGGACTATGGCTACACCTTC
>TRBJ2-2|few|TRBV5-1|TRBD1
CASSLRQGLGELFF
TGCGCCAGCAGCTTGAGACAGGGTCTCGGGGAGCTGTTTTTT
>TRBJ1-2|medium-sized|TRBV27|.
CASSLGPPATNYGYTF
TGTGCCAGCAGCTTAGGGCCCCCCGCAACTAACTATGGCTACACCTTC
>TRBJ2-1|.|TRBV6-5|.
CASSYGGGISYNEQFF
TGTGCCAGCAGTTACGGCGGGGGCATCTCCTACAATGAGCAGTTCTTC
>TRBJ1-3|.|TRBV6-6|.
CASSFTGSSGNTIYF
TGTGCCAGCAGTTTTACAGGATCCTCTGGAAACACCATATATTTT
>TRBJ1-2|.|TRBV7-9|.
CASSSLLRGYGYTF
TGTGCCAGCAGCTCCCTACTCAGGGGCTATGGCTACACCTTC
>TRBJ1-5|.|TRBV2|TRBD1
CASSEDRGQTPQHF
TGTGCCAGCAGTGAAGACAGGGGGCAGACGCCCCAGCATTTT
>TRBJ2-1|.|TRBV11-3|.
CASSPTPHSLNEQFF
TGTGCCAGCAGCCCGACACCACACTCACTCAATGAGCAGTTCTTC
>TRBJ2-7|.|TRBV11-3|.
CASSPNGGGSFAYEQYF
TGTGCCAGCAGCCCAAATGGTGGGGGCAGTTTCGCCTACGAGCAGTACTTC
>TRBJ1-2|.|TRBV14|TRBD1
CASSPRQGYGYTF
TGTGCCAGCAGCCCAAGACAGGGCTATGGCTACACCTTC
>TRBJ1-2|.|TRBV2|TRBD1
CASSERQGDLGYTF
TGTGCCAGCAGTGAGAGACAGGGGGATCTTGGCTACACCTTC
>TRBJ1-6|.|TRBV28|.
CASSKAGPRNSPLHF
TGTGCCAGCAGTAAAGCCGGCCCTAGGAATTCACCCCTCCACTTT
>TRBJ2-5|.|TRBV29-1|.
CSGIVAYETQYF
TGCAGCGGTATAGTTGCGTACGAGACCCAGTACTTC
>TRBJ1-1|.|TRBV15|.
CATSRDSGREVPENTEAFF
TGTGCCACCAGCAGAGATTCAGGCAGGGAAGTCCCTGAGAACACTGAAGCTTTCTTT
>TRBJ1-4|.|TRBV2|.
CASDTGLTNEKLFF
TGTGCCAGCGATACAGGGTTAACTAATGAAAAACTGTTTTTT
>TRBJ1-2|.|TRBV3-1/TRBV3-2|TRBD1
CASSTGQGLGYTF
TGTGCCAGCAGTACCGGACAGGGCCTTGGCTACACCTTC
>TRBJ2-3|.|TRBV6-5|TRBD1
CASSYRTGSRTDTQYF
TGTGCCAGCAGTTATCGGACAGGGTCCCGCACAGATACGCAGTATTTT
>TRBJ1-1|.|TRBV12-3/TRBV12-4|TRBD1
CASRRTGAFEAFF
TGTGCCAGCAGGCGGACAGGGGCATTTGAAGCTTTCTTT
>TRBJ1-1|.|TRBV5-6|TRBD1
CASSVQGGTTEAFF
TGTGCCAGCAGCGTACAGGGGGGGACCACTGAAGCTTTCTTT
>TRBJ2-3|.|TRBV28|.
CASSFARVFPDTQYF
TGTGCCAGCAGTTTCGCTCGGGTTTTCCCAGATACGCAGTATTTT
>TRBJ2-5|.|TRBV1|.
CTSSHLRLAGTQETQYF
TGCACCAGCAGCCATCTCCGACTAGCGGGGACACAAGAGACCCAGTACTTC
>TRBJ1-1|.|TRBV5-8|.
CASSESRRSVNTEAFF
TGTGCCAGCAGCGAATCCCGTCGGTCTGTGAACACTGAAGCTTTCTTT
>TRBJ2-3|.|TRBV18|TRBD1
CASSPRGPSMDTQYF
TGTGCCAGCTCACCAAGGGGGCCTTCAATGGATACGCAGTATTTT
>TRBJ1-3|.|TRBV5-1|TRBD1
CASSSGDRGLYFSGNTIYF
TGCGCCAGCAGCTCGGGGGACAGGGGGCTTTATTTCTCTGGAAACACCATATATTTT
>TRBJ1-5|.|TRBV27|TRBD1
CASSSGTGGEAQHF
TGTGCCAGCAGTTCGGGGACAGGGGGAGAGGCCCAGCATTTT
>TRBJ1-1|.|TRBV6-1|.
CASSSNRANTEAFF
TGTGCCAGCAGTTCGAACAGGGCAAACACTGAAGCTTTCTTT